Listed here are 4 T cell receptor beta chains from one sample, sequenced in a study of Tregs in tolerant kidney transplant recipients. CFSE-labeled recipient PBMCs were cultured more than five days with irradiated graft donor PBMCs, then FACS-sorted. Profiling relied on immunoSEQ multiplex PCR, and the TCRdb table lists in-frame clones only, not all of them. The sample lists approximately 8,100 clones, nearly 35% occurring once. These receptors have no known antigen. The starting material was CD8+ T cells from blood cultured with allogeneic cells, obtained before the transplant. These receptors all stem from a human patient who received a combined kidney and bone marrow transplant.

The chain couples TRBV10-3 to TRBJ2-3; TRBD2 aligns across 9 bases. From germline, CDR1 is ENHRY and CDR2 SYGVKD. The ends lost 7 bases at V and 7 bases at J; junction bases unmatched: 6. The CDR3 runs to 13 residues. The CDR3 here is CAIKRRGGNTQYF. The DNA of the CDR3 is TGTGCCATCAAGAGGCGGGGGGGAAATACGCAGTATTTT.

There are a few counts of this clone. The sample contains more than one DNA sequence encoding this CDR3. The genes are TRBV4-3 and TRBJ2-2; TRBD2 matches 7 bases. J was trimmed by 5 bases and V by 0 bases; bases with no gene match: 3. CDR3 length: 15 residues. The germline V gene has CDR1 LGHNA and CDR2 YSLEER. CDR3 region: CASSQDSGWTGELFF. CDR3 nucleotide sequence: TGCGCCAGCAGCCAAGATAGCGGGTGGACCGGGGAGCTGTTTTTT.

V is TRBV27 and J is TRBJ1-1; the match to TRBD1 covers 11 bases. Germline values: CDR1 MNHEY, CDR2 SMNVEV (reference sequence). V lost 6 bases, J lost 6 bases, and 6 bases stayed unmatched. CDR3 length: 14 amino acids. For the CDR3, the DNA is TGTGCCAGCAGCATGGGACAGGGGGGCCCTGAAGCTTTCTTT. It yields the protein CASSMGQGGPEAFF.

This clone qualifies as medium-sized. V is TRBV18 and J is TRBJ2-7; 9 bases align to TRBD1. V shed 0 bases, J shed 7 bases, and the junction held 4 bases outside the gene matches. This CDR3 is built from 14 residues. Germline V gene sequence: CDR1 KGHSH, CDR2 LQKENI. CDR3 sequence (DNA): TGTGCCAGCTCACCACCGGGACAGGGATGGGAGCAGTACTTC. Translating it yields CASSPPGQGWEQYF.